This T cell receptor beta chain was identified in a study of tumour-infiltrating T cells in Burkitt lymphoma (dated by TCRdb to about 2020). Background for the entire study: Clinical outcome was correlated with TCR repertoire data, and overall and progression-free survival were found to be predicted by productive clonality independently of established prognosticators, including age at diagnosis.

Comments on this clone: It lacks a known antigen. One base away there is no much larger clone; base qualities are not given.

Library preparation was by the immunoSEQ multiplex PCR assay. Here the immuneACCESS table is served through TCRdb, limited to in-frame sequences with V and J called. Missing clones are a known gap in these copies; in checked studies unresolved V genes cover under half, and the rest lacks a known reason. Counted in this sample were some 13,000 clones; 85% of them appeared once. The top ten hold approximately 1.5% of the sample. CDR1 LNHDA and CDR2 SQIVND are derived from the germline V gene (reference sequence). V and J are truncated by 4 bases and 4 bases respectively, leaving an intervening sequence of 19 bases. The CDR3 goes from the cysteine to the phenylalanine over 16 residues. Only CDR3 DNA remains: 48 bases, in frame from the first base.

The receptor was derived from a human donor with diffuse large B-cell lymphoma. Input material: tumor tissue. The rearrangement combines TRBV19 with TRBJ1-2; no confident D gene assignment can be made. The CDR3 here reads CASSTENSLGSYGYTF. DNA sequence: TGTGCCAGTAGTACAGAGAACAGTTTGGGTAGCTATGGCTACACCTTC.